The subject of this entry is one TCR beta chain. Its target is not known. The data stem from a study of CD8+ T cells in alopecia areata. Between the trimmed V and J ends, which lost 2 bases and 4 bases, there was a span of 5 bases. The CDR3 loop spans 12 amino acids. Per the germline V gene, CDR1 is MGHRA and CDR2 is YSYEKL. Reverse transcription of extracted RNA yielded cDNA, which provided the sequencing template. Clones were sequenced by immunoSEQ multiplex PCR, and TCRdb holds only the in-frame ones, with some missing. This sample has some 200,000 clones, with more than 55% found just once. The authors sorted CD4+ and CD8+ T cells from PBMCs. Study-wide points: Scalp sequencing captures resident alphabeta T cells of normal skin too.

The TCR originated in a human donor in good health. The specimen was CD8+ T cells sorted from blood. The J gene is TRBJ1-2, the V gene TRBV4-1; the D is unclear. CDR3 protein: CASSQPIYGYTF. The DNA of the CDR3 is TGCGCCAGCAGCCAACCCATCTATGGCTACACCTTC.